The rows below give T cell receptor beta chains drawn from one sample of a study of OX40 agonist ivuxolimab in advanced cancers. TCRdb's table, derived via immunoSEQ multiplex PCR, lists solely in-frame clones and lacks some. The sample lists 20,000 to 25,000 clones; approximately 87% were seen once. Source: CD4+ or CD8+ T cells sorted from blood, taken in a trial of the OX40 agonist ivuxolimab. The receptors shown here come from an adult with an advanced solid tumor such as melanoma, head and neck, liver or kidney cancer. Both conserved end residues are part of each CDR3. D genes are given only for firm matches. Clone size is shown for a subset of rows, as once, few, many or a class of expanded clone.

v_gene	abundance	d_gene	j_gene	CDR3nt	CDR3aa
TRBV30	NA	NA	TRBJ1-1	TGTGCCTGGAGTGTACTTTTCGGGGGCGAGGAAGCTTTCTTT	CAWSVLFGGEEAFF
TRBV7-9	NA	NA	TRBJ2-5	TGTGCCAGCAGCTTACAAGGGTCCGTCTGGGGCAGGGAGACCCAGTACTTC	CASSLQGSVWGRETQYF
TRBV13	once	TRBD2	TRBJ2-1	TGTGCCAGCAGCTTAATTGGAGCGGGGGTGAATGAGCAGTTCTTC	CASSLIGAGVNEQFF
TRBV19	NA	NA	TRBJ2-5	TGTGCCAGTTCGGGCCCCCGAGAGACCCAGTACTTC	CASSGPRETQYF
TRBV5-1	NA	NA	TRBJ2-3	TGCGCCAGCAGCTTGGCCAATGGCCAAATCACAGATACGCAGTATTTT	CASSLANGQITDTQYF
TRBV14	NA	TRBD2	TRBJ2-5	TGTGCCAGCAGTAAGACTAGCTCCTACCCTAAAGAGACCCAGTACTTC	CASSKTSSYPKETQYF
TRBV5-1	NA	NA	TRBJ2-7	TGCGCCAGCAGCTACGGTTTCGGACAAGTAGGTGAGCAGTACTTC	CASSYGFGQVGEQYF
TRBV11-2	few	NA	TRBJ2-7	TGTGCCAGCGGGGTCTACGAGCAGTACTTC	CASGVYEQYF
TRBV5-1	once	TRBD2	TRBJ2-3	TGCGCCAGCAGCCTGGCCCCCACGGGGGGGCCGGCAGATACGCAGTATTTT	CASSLAPTGGPADTQYF
TRBV19	NA	TRBD1	TRBJ2-2	TGTGCCAGTAGTATAGCGTTCTGGCAGGGGGCCTGGGAGCTGTTTTTT	CASSIAFWQGAWELFF
TRBV5-1	NA	NA	TRBJ2-7	TGCGCCAGCAGCTACGGGACGAGCTCCTACGAGCAGTACTTC	CASSYGTSSYEQYF
TRBV4-3	NA	NA	TRBJ2-1	TGCGCCAGCAGCCAAGGGGGCAGGAACAATGAGCAGTTCTTC	CASSQGGRNNEQFF
TRBV5-1	NA	TRBD1	TRBJ1-2	TGCGCCAGCAGCTTTACAGGGGATGATGGCTACACCTTC	CASSFTGDDGYTF
TRBV10-3	NA	NA	TRBJ2-3	TGTGCCACCCGGGACGGGTGGGGCACAGATACGCAGTATTTT	CATRDGWGTDTQYF
TRBV19	NA	NA	TRBJ1-1	TGTGCCAGTACCTTTACGGCGGGAATGGGTACTGAAGCTTTCTTT	CASTFTAGMGTEAFF
TRBV28	NA	NA	TRBJ1-2	TGTGCCAGCAGTGAGGGCAGGGGTGATGGCTACACCTTC	CASSEGRGDGYTF
TRBV4-1	NA	TRBD1	TRBJ1-5	TGCGCCAGCAGCCAAGGACAGGGTAGCAATCAGCCCCAGCATTTT	CASSQGQGSNQPQHF
TRBV4-1	NA	NA	TRBJ1-1	TGCGCCAGCAGCCAGCAGGGGAGTGGCACTGAAGCTTTCTTT	CASSQQGSGTEAFF
TRBV10-3	medium-sized	NA	TRBJ2-1	TGTGCCGCAACGGGACGCCACAATGAGCAGTTCTTC	CAATGRHNEQFF
TRBV5-1	NA	TRBD2	TRBJ2-2	TGCGCCAGCAGCTTGGGAACTCGGGAGGCCGGGGAGCTGTTTTTT	CASSLGTREAGELFF
TRBV11-1	NA	TRBD1	TRBJ2-7	TGTGCCAGCAGCTTATCAGGGGGTGTCTCCTACGAGCAGTACTTC	CASSLSGGVSYEQYF
TRBV5-6	NA	NA	TRBJ1-1	TGTGCCAGCAGCCCCCCCTCGACAGATGAAGCTTTCTTT	CASSPPSTDEAFF
TRBV15	NA	NA	TRBJ2-7	TGTGCCACCAGCAGAGATAGATCGGGGCGCGAGCAGTACTTC	CATSRDRSGREQYF
TRBV27	NA	NA	TRBJ2-5	TGTGCCAGCAGTAGTCCCCGGGGGCTGGAGACCCAGTACTTC	CASSSPRGLETQYF
TRBV30	NA	TRBD1	TRBJ2-5	TGTGCCTGGAGTTTGACAGGGGGCCGAGAGACCCAGTACTTC	CAWSLTGGRETQYF
TRBV4-1	NA	NA	TRBJ2-7	TGCGCCAGCAGCCACGTTCAGGGTAATTCCTACGAGCAGTACTTC	CASSHVQGNSYEQYF
TRBV11-2	NA	TRBD1	TRBJ1-2	TGTGCCAGCAGCTTAGTACAGGGGGCCACCTATGGCTACACCTTC	CASSLVQGATYGYTF
TRBV19	NA	TRBD1	TRBJ2-7	TGTGCCAGTAGTGTAGGACAGGGCTACGAGCAGTACTTC	CASSVGQGYEQYF
TRBV21-1	NA	NA	TRBJ1-2	TGTGCCAGCCTTCCCACAGGGGGCTCTAATGGCTACACCTTC	CASLPTGGSNGYTF
TRBV7-2	once	TRBD2	TRBJ2-5	TGTGCCAGCAGCTCATTAGCGGGGAATGGGGAGACCCAGTACTTC	CASSSLAGNGETQYF
TRBV5-1	NA	NA	TRBJ1-1	TGCGCCAGCAGCTTGGTGCCTAACACTGAAGCTTTCTTT	CASSLVPNTEAFF
TRBV18	NA	NA	TRBJ1-1	TGTGCCAGCTCACCGGGGAACACTGAAGCTTTCTTT	CASSPGNTEAFF
TRBV9	NA	NA	TRBJ2-3	TGTGCCAGCAGCGAGGGGCCTAGCACAGATACGCAGTATTTT	CASSEGPSTDTQYF
TRBV6-5	NA	TRBD1	TRBJ1-1	TGTGCCAGCAGTTACACAGGGGACACTGAAGCTTTCTTT	CASSYTGDTEAFF
TRBV7-9	NA	TRBD1	TRBJ1-4	TGTGCCAGCAGTTACGACAGGGGTCTTAATGAAAAACTGTTTTTT	CASSYDRGLNEKLFF
TRBV11-2	NA	TRBD1	TRBJ1-2	TGTGCCAGCAGCCGCCCTGGGACAGAGAAACTTAACTATGGCTACACCTTC	CASSRPGTEKLNYGYTF
TRBV29-1	NA	NA	TRBJ1-4	TGCAGCTCCTGGGACACCGCTAATGAAAAACTGTTTTTT	CSSWDTANEKLFF
TRBV27	NA	NA	TRBJ2-7	TGTGCCAGCAGTTTGGGCCTTACACGTTACGAGCAGTACTTC	CASSLGLTRYEQYF
TRBV5-8	NA	NA	TRBJ2-7	TGTGCCAGCAGGAACAGGAGCTACGAGCAGTACTTC	CASRNRSYEQYF
TRBV7-9	few	TRBD1	TRBJ1-2	TGTGCCAGCACCGGGACAGACACTAACTATGGCTACACCTTC	CASTGTDTNYGYTF
TRBV6-4	NA	TRBD2	TRBJ2-2	TGTGCCAGCAGACTACTAGCGGAAACCGGGGAGCTGTTTTTT	CASRLLAETGELFF
TRBV6-5	few	NA	TRBJ1-1	TGTGCCAGCAACCACGGGTCTGGTGAAGCTTTCTTT	CASNHGSGEAFF
TRBV5-6	NA	TRBD1	TRBJ2-7	TGTGCCAGCAGCACTAGGACAGGGGGAATGATCTACGAGCAGTACTTC	CASSTRTGGMIYEQYF